This paragraph reports one T cell receptor beta chain. These data are taken from a study of blood T cell repertoires in COVID-19. At the level of the study: Whether acute or convalescent, the COVID-19 samples came from the United States, Italy and Spain.

Measured with immunoSEQ multiplex PCR; TCRdb has only the in-frame clones, and not every one. The sample lists approximately 280,000 clones; 70% to 90% were seen once. Sequencing was carried out using peripheral blood. The receptor was isolated from a woman between 65 and 79 years old with acute or convalescent COVID-19.

CDR3 sequence reads: CASGFLGGDTGELFF. CDR3 nucleotide sequence: TGTGCTAGTGGTTTTCTCGGGGGGGACACCGGGGAGCTGTTTTTT. V is TRBV12-5 and J is TRBJ2-2; 8 bases map to TRBD2. This CDR3 spans 15 amino acids. With 3 bases clipped from V and 3 bases from J, the junction kept 3 bases outside the gene matches. CDR1 LGHNT and CDR2 FRNRAP come from the germline V gene. The whole variable domain, remainder taken from reference TRBV12-5 and TRBJ2-2, is DARVTQTPRHKVTEMGQEVTMRCQPILGHNTVFWYRQTMMQGLELLAYFRNRAPLDDSGMPKDRFSAEMPDATLATLKIQPSEPRDSAVYFCASGFLGGDTGELFFGEGSRLTVL.